The 15 T cell receptor beta chains given below trace back to one sample, sequenced in a study of T-cell memory formation after mild COVID-19. TCRdb redid the calling of the 5' RACE reads with MiXCR, one entry per CDR3 protein. This table has more than 300,000 distinct CDR3 sequences, around 20% appearing once. Sequencing was done on a sample of PBMCs or a T cell subset sorted from them (not recorded which). These receptors came from a young man who had mild COVID-19 (a few samples of this study predate the infection). Cell type and time point are not known.

This clonotype appeared a few times. The rearrangement uses TRBV7-9 and TRBJ2-3; 9 bases are shared with TRBD2. Germline CDR1 reads SEHNR; CDR2 reads FQNEAQ (reference sequence). The CDR3 contains 18 residues. The V gene end was trimmed by 7 bases and the J gene end by 2 bases; junction bases not matched to a gene: 16. The CDR3 is CASTRSGGTPSLTDTQYF. The CDR3, as DNA: TGTGCCAGCACGCGTAGCGGGGGCACACCCTCTCTCACAGATACGCAGTATTTT.

The V call is TRBV12-3 or TRBV12-4, the J call TRBJ1-1; no clear D gene. The CDR3 is made up of 13 amino acids. The V and J ends lost 8 bases and 0 bases respectively, with 10 bases between them. CDR3 nucleotide sequence: TGTGCCAGCGCATCCCAGGTGAACACTGAAGCTTTCTTT. It yields the protein CASASQVNTEAFF.

This clonotype showed up just a few times. The rearrangement joins TRBV28 to TRBJ1-5, with a tentative D call TRBD1 (5 bases). CDR1 MDHEN and CDR2 SYDVKM come from the germline V gene. V was pared by 3 bases and J by 6 bases, with 12 bases between. The CDR3 spans 14 residues. The CDR3 is CASSFVQGTQPQHF. CDR3 sequence (DNA): TGTGCCAGCAGTTTCGTCCAGGGAACTCAGCCCCAGCATTTT.

V usage is TRBV6-2 or TRBV6-3 and J usage is TRBJ2-1; 9 bases map to TRBD2. Germline values: CDR1 MNHEY, CDR2 SVGEGT. This CDR3 has 12 residues. V dropped 5 bases and J dropped 16; count of bases not matched to a gene: 9. As DNA, the CDR3 is TGTGCCAGCAGTGAAGCGGGGGGACGGAAATTCTTC. Protein product: CASSEAGGRKFF.

The rearrangement links TRBV6-2 or TRBV6-3 to TRBJ2-7; tentative D call: TRBD1 (6 bases). The germline CDR1 and CDR2 sequences are MNHEY and SVGEGT. The CDR3 consists of 13 residues. Between the trimmed V and J ends, which lost 6 bases and 2 bases, there was a span of 11 bases. Written as DNA, the CDR3 is TGTGCCAGCAGGATGGACAGCGCCTACGAGCAGTACGTC. Protein: CASRMDSAYEQYV.

The V and J genes are TRBV5-1 and TRBJ2-5; the D is unclear. V was pared by 4 bases and J by 3 bases, with 7 bases between. CDR1 and CDR2 (germline): SGHRS, YFSETQ. The CDR3 extends over 12 amino acids. The CDR3 bases are TGCGCCAGCAGCCACCCAGAAGAGACCCAGTACTTC. It yields the protein CASSHPEETQYF.

This sequence joins TRBV4-2 and TRBJ1-2; D is unresolved. The CDR3 runs 16 residues. Trimming took 4 bases from V and 0 from J, leaving 15 bases between them. Germline loops: CDR1 LGHNA, CDR2 YNFKEQ. CDR3 nucleotides: TGTGCCAGCAGCCGAGAAGTTTCGGGAGCTAACTATGGCTACACCTTC. Residues: CASSREVSGANYGYTF.

This clonotype occurred many times. The chain is built from TRBV11-2 and TRBJ1-5; D gene uncertain. The CDR3 covers 13 residues. Germline CDR1 SGHAT, CDR2 FQNNGV. Deletions cut 0 bases from V and 6 bases from J, with 6 bases between. CDR3 sequence: CASSLDRVQPQHF. In DNA, the CDR3 is TGTGCCAGCAGCTTAGATCGGGTTCAGCCCCAGCATTTT.

This clonotype was recorded a few times. The V call is TRBV11-2, the J call TRBJ2-3; 10 positions agree with TRBD1. This CDR3 spans 17 amino acids. Trimming removed 5 bases from V and 5 bases from J; junction bases left unmatched: 13. Looked up from germline, CDR1 is SGHAT and CDR2 is FQNNGV. The CDR3 sequence is CASSRPGTGAGKDTQYF. Here the CDR3 DNA reads TGTGCCAGCAGCCGGCCCGGGACAGGGGCCGGGAAAGATACGCAGTATTTT.

The chain employs TRBV5-1 and TRBJ2-1; D possibly uses TRBD1 or TRBD2 (5 bases each). The CDR3 is 11 amino acids. V was trimmed by 5 bases and J by 5 bases, leaving 5 bases between them. Germline V lookup: CDR1 SGHRS, CDR2 YFSETQ. The CDR3, as DNA: TGCGCCAGCAGGGGGGACAATGAGCAGTTCTTC. Its protein product is CASRGDNEQFF.

This clonotype was detected only a few times. This chain uses TRBV5-1 with TRBJ1-2; maybe TRBD1 (6 bases). Germline values: CDR1 SGHRS, CDR2 YFSETQ. The CDR3 extends over 14 amino acids. The V gene lost 0 bases and the J gene lost 3 bases, with 9 bases spanning the gap. CDR3 in amino acids: CASSLGRTDYGYTF. In DNA, the CDR3 is TGCGCCAGCAGCTTGGGCCGGACAGACTATGGCTACACCTTC. Variable domain in full (rest from reference TRBV5-1 and TRBJ1-2): KAGVTQTPRYLIKTRGQQVTLSCSPISGHRSVSWYQQTPGQGLQFLFEYFSETQRNKGNFPGRFSGRQFSNSRSEMNVSTLELGDSALYLCASSLGRTDYGYTFGSGTRLTVV.

This clonotype was counted a few times. The genes are TRBV7-4 and TRBJ1-5; D possibly corresponds to TRBD1 (6 bases). The CDR3 is made up of 15 amino acids. From germline, CDR1 is SGHVT and CDR2 SQSDAQ. V lost 1 base, J lost 9 bases, and 16 bases lay in between. The CDR3 DNA follows: TGTGCCAGCAGCTTAGGGGGCAGGGGACTAAGGCCCCAGCATTTT. Translated: CASSLGGRGLRPQHF.

This chain uses TRBV28 with TRBJ1-2; no reliable D call. Trimming shortened V by 8 bases and J by 0 bases, and 7 bases separated the two germline ends. The germline CDR1 and CDR2 sequences are MDHEN and SYDVKM. The CDR3 totals 12 residues. The CDR3 loop reads CASHIANYGYTF. The CDR3 DNA reads TGTGCCAGCCACATCGCTAACTATGGCTACACCTTC.

The rearrangement joins TRBV4-3 to TRBJ2-1; 7 nucleotides match TRBD2. The germline CDR1 and CDR2 sequences are LGHNA and YSLEER. The CDR3 is made up of 16 amino acids. Germline trimming cut 0 bases from V and 9 bases from J; bases unmatched to any gene: 11. The CDR3 protein is CASSQDGLAVVGEQFF. CDR3 nucleotide sequence: TGCGCCAGCAGCCAAGATGGGCTAGCGGTGGTGGGTGAGCAGTTCTTC.

The chain recombines TRBV4-1 with TRBJ2-5; D remains ambiguous. The CDR3 consists of 13 residues. Trimming shortened V by 0 bases and J by 9 bases, and 11 bases separated the two germline ends. From germline, CDR1 is MGHRA and CDR2 YSYEKL. The CDR3 DNA reads as TGCGCCAGCAGCCAAGAAAGGTCCCCCCCCCAGTACTTC. Its translation: CASSQERSPPQYF.